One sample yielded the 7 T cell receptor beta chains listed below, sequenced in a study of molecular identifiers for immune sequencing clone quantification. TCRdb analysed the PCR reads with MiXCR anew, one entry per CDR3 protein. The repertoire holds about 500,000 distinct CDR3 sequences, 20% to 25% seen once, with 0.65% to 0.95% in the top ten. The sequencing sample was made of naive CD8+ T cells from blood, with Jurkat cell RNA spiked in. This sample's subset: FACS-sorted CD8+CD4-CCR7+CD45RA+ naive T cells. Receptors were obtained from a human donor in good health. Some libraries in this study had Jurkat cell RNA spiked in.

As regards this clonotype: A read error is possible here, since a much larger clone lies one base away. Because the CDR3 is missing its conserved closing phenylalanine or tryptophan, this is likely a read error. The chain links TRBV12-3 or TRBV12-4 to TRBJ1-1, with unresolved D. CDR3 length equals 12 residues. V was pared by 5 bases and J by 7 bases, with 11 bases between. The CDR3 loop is CASSTLTFEAFS. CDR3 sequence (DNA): TGTGCCAGCAGTACTTTAACCTTTGAAGCTTTCTCT.

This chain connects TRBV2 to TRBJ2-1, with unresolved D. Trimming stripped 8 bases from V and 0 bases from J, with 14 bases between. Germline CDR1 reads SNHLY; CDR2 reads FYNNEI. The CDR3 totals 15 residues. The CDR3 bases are TGTGCCAGCGAGGTGGACGCGAGCTCCTACAATGAGCAGTTCTTC. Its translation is CASEVDASSYNEQFF.

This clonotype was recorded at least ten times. The CDR3 sequence: CASSPRYNEQFF. The CDR3 DNA sequence: TGTGCCAGCAGCCCTAGATACAATGAGCAGTTCTTC. The rearrangement links TRBV7-9 to TRBJ2-1; D is uncertain. The CDR3 totals 12 residues. The V end lost 5 bases, the J end lost 4 bases, and 6 bases lay between the germline ends. CDR1 SEHNR and CDR2 FQNEAQ come from the germline V gene (reference sequence).

The chain's CDR3 is CASSIWDGKETQYF. For the CDR3, the DNA is TGTGCCAGTAGTATATGGGACGGAAAAGAGACCCAGTACTTC. V is TRBV19 and J is TRBJ2-5, with D tentatively TRBD1 or TRBD2 (5 bases each). Trimming removed 2 bases from V and 3 bases from J, with 10 bases in between. The CDR3 has 14 residues. Germline CDR1 and CDR2: LNHDA and SQIVND (reference sequence).

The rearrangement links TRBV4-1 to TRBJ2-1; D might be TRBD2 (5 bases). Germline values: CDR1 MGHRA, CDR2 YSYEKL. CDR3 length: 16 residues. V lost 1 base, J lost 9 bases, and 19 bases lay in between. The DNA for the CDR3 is TGCGCCAGCAGCCAAGGGCCAGAGGGTTGGAATAGTGAGCAGTTCTTC. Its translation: CASSQGPEGWNSEQFF.

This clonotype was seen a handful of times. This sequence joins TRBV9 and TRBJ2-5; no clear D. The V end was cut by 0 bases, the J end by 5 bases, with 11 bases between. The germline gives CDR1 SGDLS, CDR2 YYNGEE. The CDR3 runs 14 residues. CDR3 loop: CASSVAGALETQYF. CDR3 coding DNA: TGTGCCAGCAGCGTAGCCGGAGCCTTGGAGACCCAGTACTTC.

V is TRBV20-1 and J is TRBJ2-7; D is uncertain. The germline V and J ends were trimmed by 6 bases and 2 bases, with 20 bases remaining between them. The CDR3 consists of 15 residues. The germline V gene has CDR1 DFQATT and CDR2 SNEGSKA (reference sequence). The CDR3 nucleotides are TGCAGTGCGCGAGGCTGGGCAGTGGATCCCTACGAGCAGTACTTC. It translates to CSARGWAVDPYEQYF.